The 9 T cell receptor beta chains below all came from one sample that was sequenced in a study of technical replicates of blood from a few donors. Sequenced by immunoSEQ multiplex PCR; TCRdb stores in-frame clones only, minus some. Altogether around 83,000 clones are present, 85% to 95% being singletons, with the ten largest covering over 0.25%. Sequencing used T cells isolated from PBMCs. The source is a human donor in good health.

The rearrangement links TRBV2 to TRBJ1-4; tentatively, D is TRBD1 (5 bases). Germline V lookup: CDR1 SNHLY, CDR2 FYNNEI. CDR3 length equals 15 residues. V lost 7 bases, J lost 8 bases, and 20 bases lay in between. The CDR3 is CASTQWLGGVEKLFF. CDR3 DNA sequence: TGTGCCAGCACCCAATGGTTAGGAGGGGTCGAAAAACTGTTTTTT.

The rearrangement joins TRBV4-1 to TRBJ1-5, with 8 bases lining up with TRBD1. Trimming took 4 bases from V and 2 from J; bases not matched to a gene: 1. Germline values: CDR1 MGHRA, CDR2 YSYEKL. The CDR3 extends over 14 amino acids. The CDR3 bases are TGCGCCAGCAGCCCGACAGGGGGCAATCAGCCCCAGCATTTT. Amino acids: CASSPTGGNQPQHF.

The chain uses TRBV6-5 and TRBJ1-5; D is possibly TRBD1 (5 bases). The CDR3 is 14 residues long. Deletions cut 6 bases from V and 3 bases from J, with 12 bases between. Germline assignment: CDR1 MNHEY and CDR2 SVGAGI. CDR3: CASRPPGINQPQHF. CDR3 DNA sequence: TGTGCCAGCAGACCCCCAGGGATCAATCAGCCCCAGCATTTT.

The chain employs TRBV7-9 and TRBJ1-3; tentative D call: TRBD1 (5 bases). The CDR3 covers 13 residues. The V end lost 11 bases, the J end lost 4 bases, and 15 bases lay between the germline ends. Looked up from germline, CDR1 is SEHNR and CDR2 is FQNEAQ (reference sequence). CDR3 loop: CAVQGNSGNTIYF. The CDR3 DNA is TGTGCCGTTCAGGGTAATTCAGGAAACACCATATATTTT. Full variable domain (rest looked up from reference TRBV7-9 and TRBJ1-3): DTGVSQNPRHKITKRGQNVTFRCDPISEHNRLYWYRQTLGQGPEFLTYFQNEAQLEKSRLLSDRFSAERPKGSFSTLEIQRTEQGDSAMYLCAVQGNSGNTIYFGEGSWLTVV.

The rearrangement links TRBV27 to TRBJ2-3, with 7 nucleotides matching TRBD1. The CDR3 runs to 17 residues. CDR1 is MNHEY and CDR2 is SMNVEV in the germline V gene (reference sequence). Trimming cost V 3 bases and J 0 bases; bases outside gene matches: 9. As DNA, the CDR3 is TGTGCCAGCAGTTTCCGCCCGGGACAGTTTAGCACAGATACGCAGTATTTT. Translated: CASSFRPGQFSTDTQYF.

The genes are TRBV9 and TRBJ1-3; no reliable D call. CDR3 size: 14 residues. CDR1 and CDR2 from the germline V gene are SGDLS and YYNGEE. Trimming left V 0 bases short and J 3 bases short, with 7 bases between. The CDR3 loop reads CASSVARGGNTIYF. CDR3 in DNA: TGTGCCAGCAGCGTAGCGCGGGGTGGAAACACCATATATTTT.

CDR3 sequence (DNA): TGCGCCAGCAGTGTCGGGAAAGAGACCCAGTACTTC. This encodes CASSVGKETQYF. V usage is TRBV10-2 and J usage is TRBJ2-5; tentative D call: TRBD2 (5 bases). V lost 4 bases and J 3 bases, leaving 6 bases between the germline ends. Germline V gene data show CDR1 as WSHSY and CDR2 as SAAADI. The CDR3 length is 12 residues.

The V gene is TRBV7-3, the J gene TRBJ2-5; 8 bases map to TRBD2. The CDR3 contains 14 residues. Germline lookup yields CDR1 SGHTA and CDR2 FQGTGA. DNA for the CDR3: TGTACGTTAAAGGGAGCGGGGGTTCTTGAGGCCCAGTACTTC. Protein sequence: CTLKGAGVLEAQYF.

This chain joins TRBV5-1 and TRBJ1-1; maybe TRBD1 (6 bases). This CDR3 is built from 15 residues. Trimming removed 4 bases from V and 6 bases from J, with 19 bases in between. Germline V lookup: CDR1 SGHRS, CDR2 YFSETQ. The CDR3 is CASSARHFGTPEAFF. In DNA, the CDR3 is TGCGCCAGCAGCGCACGTCATTTTGGGACACCTGAAGCTTTCTTT.